These T cell receptor beta chains were read from a single sample in a study of blood T cell repertoires in COVID-19. TCRdb's table, derived via immunoSEQ multiplex PCR, lists solely in-frame clones and lacks some. This table holds about 140,000 clones, 84% found once. The specimen sequenced was peripheral blood. The receptors stem from a man aged 55 to 70 with active or convalescent COVID-19. The CDR3 runs from the conserved cysteine through the conserved F or W. The order of the fields is V gene, D gene, clone size, J gene, CDR3 protein, CDR3 DNA. The D gene is left open where the match is weak. Rows give clone size only sometimes, using once, few, many, or a class for an expanded clone.

v_call: TRBV3-1/TRBV3-2
d_call: TRBD1
clone_size: few
j_call: TRBJ1-2
cdr3_aa: CASRPGGAYYGYTF
cdr3_nt: TGTGCCAGCAGACCAGGGGGCGCTTACTATGGCTACACCTTC

v_call: TRBV19
d_call: .
clone_size: .
j_call: TRBJ1-1
cdr3_aa: CASSLQGGGTEAFF
cdr3_nt: TGTGCCAGTAGCCTACAGGGCGGGGGCACTGAAGCTTTCTTT

v_call: TRBV29-1
d_call: .
clone_size: .
j_call: TRBJ1-1
cdr3_aa: CSVGEGGVSTEAFF
cdr3_nt: TGCAGCGTTGGGGAGGGGGGCGTAAGTACTGAAGCTTTCTTT

v_call: TRBV15
d_call: .
clone_size: .
j_call: TRBJ1-5
cdr3_aa: CATSPKTGMGNQPQHF
cdr3_nt: TGTGCCACCAGCCCGAAAACAGGGATGGGCAATCAGCCCCAGCATTTT

v_call: TRBV7-8
d_call: TRBD1
clone_size: .
j_call: TRBJ1-5
cdr3_aa: CASSLARTGPQGNQPQHF
cdr3_nt: TGTGCCAGCAGCTTAGCGCGGACAGGGCCCCAGGGCAATCAGCCCCAGCATTTT

v_call: TRBV19
d_call: .
clone_size: .
j_call: TRBJ1-1
cdr3_aa: CAGSTGNTEAFF
cdr3_nt: TGTGCCGGCTCGACAGGGAACACTGAAGCTTTCTTT

v_call: TRBV9
d_call: .
clone_size: once
j_call: TRBJ2-5
cdr3_aa: CASSVGPASSQETQYF
cdr3_nt: TGTGCCAGCAGCGTAGGACCCGCTAGCAGCCAAGAGACCCAGTACTTC

v_call: TRBV4-1
d_call: .
clone_size: .
j_call: TRBJ1-2
cdr3_aa: CASSQRQRSSDYGYTF
cdr3_nt: TGCGCCAGCAGCCAGAGGCAAAGGAGCTCGGACTATGGCTACACCTTC

v_call: TRBV5-4
d_call: .
clone_size: .
j_call: TRBJ2-7
cdr3_aa: CASSLAVTEEQYF
cdr3_nt: TGTGCCAGCAGCTTGGCTGTGACAGAAGAGCAGTACTTC

v_call: TRBV4-2
d_call: TRBD1
clone_size: once
j_call: TRBJ2-1
cdr3_aa: CASSQDWTGSSYNEQFF
cdr3_nt: TGTGCCAGCAGCCAAGATTGGACAGGAAGCTCCTACAATGAGCAGTTCTTC

v_call: TRBV11-2
d_call: .
clone_size: .
j_call: TRBJ2-1
cdr3_aa: CASSLSTGQNEQFF
cdr3_nt: TGTGCCAGCAGCTTGTCTACAGGGCAGAATGAGCAGTTCTTC

v_call: TRBV4-1
d_call: .
clone_size: .
j_call: TRBJ2-7
cdr3_aa: CASSQVFYGGTYEQYF
cdr3_nt: TGCGCCAGCAGCCAAGTTTTTTATGGGGGGACCTACGAGCAGTACTTC

v_call: TRBV7-9
d_call: TRBD1
clone_size: .
j_call: TRBJ1-6
cdr3_aa: CATFLDRGVNSPLHF
cdr3_nt: TGTGCCACCTTCCTAGACAGGGGGGTTAATTCACCCCTCCACTTT

v_call: TRBV4-1
d_call: TRBD1
clone_size: once
j_call: TRBJ1-5
cdr3_aa: CASSQQTGEWGQPQHF
cdr3_nt: TGCGCCAGCAGCCAACAAACAGGGGAGTGGGGTCAGCCCCAGCATTTT

v_call: TRBV6-4
d_call: .
clone_size: .
j_call: TRBJ1-2
cdr3_aa: CASSGGLSLTF
cdr3_nt: TGTGCCAGCAGTGGGGGACTGTCTTTAACCTTC

v_call: TRBV11-2
d_call: .
clone_size: .
j_call: TRBJ2-5
cdr3_aa: CASSLGNRKETQYF
cdr3_nt: TGTGCCAGCAGCTTAGGCAACAGAAAAGAGACCCAGTACTTC

v_call: TRBV18
d_call: TRBD1
clone_size: large
j_call: TRBJ1-2
cdr3_aa: CASSLGQGFYGYTF
cdr3_nt: TGTGCCAGCTCACTGGGACAGGGGTTCTATGGCTACACCTTC

v_call: TRBV12-3/TRBV12-4
d_call: .
clone_size: .
j_call: TRBJ1-5
cdr3_aa: CASTLYDQPQHF
cdr3_nt: TGTGCCAGCACCCTTTATGATCAGCCCCAGCATTTT

v_call: TRBV12-3/TRBV12-4
d_call: .
clone_size: .
j_call: TRBJ1-2
cdr3_aa: CASTLRGSYGYTF
cdr3_nt: TGTGCCAGCACCTTACGGGGGAGCTATGGCTACACCTTC

v_call: TRBV7-2
d_call: .
clone_size: .
j_call: TRBJ2-3
cdr3_aa: CASSLGGSVDTQYF
cdr3_nt: TGTGCCAGCAGCTTAGGCGGCTCGGTAGATACGCAGTATTTT

v_call: TRBV19
d_call: .
clone_size: .
j_call: TRBJ2-5
cdr3_aa: CASRGQSKETQYF
cdr3_nt: TGTGCCAGTAGAGGACAGAGTAAAGAGACCCAGTACTTC

v_call: TRBV27
d_call: TRBD1
clone_size: .
j_call: TRBJ1-2
cdr3_aa: CASSLTPGTGHGYTF
cdr3_nt: TGTGCCAGCAGTTTGACCCCCGGGACAGGCCATGGCTACACCTTC

v_call: TRBV12-3/TRBV12-4
d_call: .
clone_size: .
j_call: TRBJ2-1
cdr3_aa: CASSSNRYNEQFF
cdr3_nt: TGTGCCAGCAGTTCGAACAGGTACAATGAGCAGTTCTTC

v_call: TRBV28
d_call: .
clone_size: .
j_call: TRBJ1-2
cdr3_aa: CASSAPLVGLDYGYTF
cdr3_nt: TGTGCCAGCAGTGCCCCACTCGTGGGGCTGGACTATGGCTACACCTTC

v_call: TRBV27
d_call: .
clone_size: .
j_call: TRBJ2-7
cdr3_aa: CASSLDQGGSYEQYF
cdr3_nt: TGTGCCAGCAGTTTAGACCAGGGTGGCTCCTACGAGCAGTACTTC

v_call: TRBV19
d_call: .
clone_size: .
j_call: TRBJ1-1
cdr3_aa: CASNQGWGTEAFF
cdr3_nt: TGTGCCAGTAATCAGGGGTGGGGCACTGAAGCTTTCTTT

v_call: TRBV11-3
d_call: .
clone_size: .
j_call: TRBJ1-1
cdr3_aa: CASSRFLNTEAFF
cdr3_nt: TGTGCCAGCTCCAGGTTCCTGAACACTGAAGCTTTCTTT

v_call: TRBV9
d_call: .
clone_size: once
j_call: TRBJ2-2
cdr3_aa: CASRRDGVTGELFF
cdr3_nt: TGTGCCAGCAGGCGGGACGGGGTCACCGGGGAGCTGTTTTTT

v_call: TRBV27
d_call: .
clone_size: .
j_call: TRBJ1-4
cdr3_aa: CASRMSAATNEKLFF
cdr3_nt: TGTGCCAGCAGAATGTCGGCGGCAACTAATGAAAAACTGTTTTTT

v_call: TRBV6-6
d_call: TRBD1
clone_size: .
j_call: TRBJ1-5
cdr3_aa: CASSRQGTAPSNQPQHF
cdr3_nt: TGTGCCAGCAGTCGACAGGGGACCGCTCCTTCTAATCAGCCCCAGCATTTT

v_call: TRBV7-8
d_call: TRBD2
clone_size: .
j_call: TRBJ2-7
cdr3_aa: CASRRGFSYEQYF
cdr3_nt: TGTGCCAGCCGGCGGGGGTTCTCCTACGAGCAGTACTTC

v_call: TRBV25-1
d_call: .
clone_size: .
j_call: TRBJ1-1
cdr3_aa: CASSEYPGNTEAFF
cdr3_nt: TGTGCCAGCAGTGAATATCCAGGGAACACTGAAGCTTTCTTT

v_call: TRBV6-5
d_call: .
clone_size: few
j_call: TRBJ2-3
cdr3_aa: CASRPTDADTQYF
cdr3_nt: TGTGCCAGCAGACCGACAGATGCAGATACGCAGTATTTT

v_call: TRBV9
d_call: .
clone_size: .
j_call: TRBJ2-1
cdr3_aa: CASSVLGESYNEQFF
cdr3_nt: TGTGCCAGCAGCGTTCTGGGAGAATCCTACAATGAGCAGTTCTTC

v_call: TRBV5-4
d_call: .
clone_size: few
j_call: TRBJ1-1
cdr3_aa: CASSLDQGNTEAFF
cdr3_nt: TGTGCCAGCAGCTTGGACCAGGGGAACACTGAAGCTTTCTTT

v_call: TRBV27
d_call: TRBD1
clone_size: .
j_call: TRBJ1-4
cdr3_aa: CASSLDRGQGKLFF
cdr3_nt: TGTGCCAGCAGTCTCGACAGGGGGCAGGGAAAACTGTTTTTT

v_call: TRBV29-1
d_call: .
clone_size: .
j_call: TRBJ1-4
cdr3_aa: CSVESARGEKLFF
cdr3_nt: TGCAGCGTTGAATCGGCACGAGGGGAAAAACTGTTTTTT

v_call: TRBV5-1
d_call: TRBD2
clone_size: .
j_call: TRBJ2-3
cdr3_aa: CASSLVAGEQGDTQYF
cdr3_nt: TGCGCCAGCAGCTTGGTAGCGGGAGAGCAGGGAGATACGCAGTATTTT

v_call: TRBV18
d_call: TRBD1
clone_size: .
j_call: TRBJ2-2
cdr3_aa: CASSPGTGTGRTGELFF
cdr3_nt: TGTGCCAGCTCACCGGGGACCGGGACAGGGAGGACCGGGGAGCTGTTTTTT

v_call: TRBV11-3
d_call: TRBD1
clone_size: .
j_call: TRBJ1-1
cdr3_aa: CASSWPRDRAKDTEAFF
cdr3_nt: TGTGCCAGCAGCTGGCCGCGAGACAGGGCGAAAGACACTGAAGCTTTCTTT

v_call: TRBV3-1/TRBV3-2
d_call: .
clone_size: .
j_call: TRBJ1-6
cdr3_aa: CASSQEGGARGNSPLHF
cdr3_nt: TGTGCCAGCAGCCAAGAAGGAGGGGCGCGGGGTAATTCACCCCTCCACTTT

v_call: TRBV30
d_call: .
clone_size: .
j_call: TRBJ1-1
cdr3_aa: CAWSRGFQNTEAFF
cdr3_nt: TGTGCCTGGAGCAGGGGATTTCAGAACACTGAAGCTTTCTTT

v_call: TRBV24-1
d_call: TRBD1
clone_size: .
j_call: TRBJ1-2
cdr3_aa: CATRPGTGDYGYTF
cdr3_nt: TGTGCCACCAGACCCGGGACAGGCGACTATGGCTACACCTTC

v_call: TRBV24-1
d_call: .
clone_size: .
j_call: TRBJ1-2
cdr3_aa: CATSDDGREYGYTF
cdr3_nt: TGTGCCACCAGTGATGACGGACGGGAATATGGCTACACCTTC